This entry is about one T cell receptor beta chain. This entry comes from a study of T cells in Graves' hyperthyroidism and ophthalmopathy. This CDR3 contains 13 residues. The germline V gene encodes CDR1 KGHSH and CDR2 LQKENI. The V end was cut by 3 bases, the J end by 7 bases, with 13 bases between. Researchers amplified the TCR beta CDR3 regions from RNA transcripts. HTBI primers were employed in a first-round RT-PCR of the TCR CDR3. TCRdb redid the calling of the multiplex PCR reads with MiXCR, one entry per CDR3 protein. The sample has more than 500,000 distinct CDR3 sequences, roughly 15% seen once; the top ten hold 3% to 4.5%.

The source is a woman in her twenties or thirties with Graves' hyperthyroidism. The chain uses TRBV18 and TRBJ2-7; D might be TRBD1 (6 bases). Sequences were obtained from blood. In nucleotides, the CDR3 is TGTGCCAGCTCACCCGGGACAATGAGGGAGCAGTACTTC. As protein: CASSPGTMREQYF.